This T cell receptor beta chain was observed in a study of blood T cell repertoires in COVID-19. Study-wide background: T cells, B-cell-depleted T cells, or PBMCs provided the cDNA or gDNA that served as material.

Germline-derived CDR1 and CDR2 are MGHDK and SYGVNS. Deletions cut 6 bases from V and 1 base from J, with 9 bases between. This CDR3 region has 13 residues. The cohort comprised adults aged roughly 18 to 90 years residing in about 25 US areas. Cohorts were based on clinical histories the participants reported. Clones were read by immunoSEQ multiplex PCR, and TCRdb kept only the in-frame ones, dropping some. The table records around 380,000 clones, approximately 87% of them present only once. The chain employs TRBV25-1 and TRBJ1-1; D not certain. The source is a young man who had recovered from COVID-19. Input material: PBMCs or T cells enriched from blood (not recorded which). Here the CDR3 DNA reads TGTGCCAGCAGGGGCCCAGGGAACACTGAAGCTTTCTTT. Its translation: CASRGPGNTEAFF.